Here is one T cell receptor (beta chain) with its context. Sequenced by immunoSEQ multiplex PCR; TCRdb stores in-frame clones only, minus some. The table lists about 67,000 clones, about 90% of them singletons. This entry belongs to a study of T cells after somatic rescue of genetic block. Per the germline V gene, CDR1 is SGDLS and CDR2 is YYNGEE. This CDR3 has 18 residues. With V trimmed by 1 base and J by 9 bases, 13 bases remained unmatched. The sequence came from a man aged 35-49 years. Material for sequencing was peripheral blood mononuclear cells (PBMCs). The chain is built from TRBV9 and TRBJ2-1, with 13 bases lining up with TRBD2. Here the CDR3 DNA reads TGTGCCAGCAGCGTACGGGGGACTAGCGGGGTTTTTAACGGTGAGCAGTTCTTC. Its translation: CASSVRGTSGVFNGEQFF. Using reference TRBV9 and TRBJ2-1 for the parts outside the CDR3, the full variable domain is DSGVTQTPKHLITATGQRVTLRCSPRSGDLSVYWYQQSLDQGLQFLIQYYNGEERAKGNILERFSAQQFPDLHSELNLSSLELGDSALYFCASSVRGTSGVFNGEQFFGPGTRLTVL.